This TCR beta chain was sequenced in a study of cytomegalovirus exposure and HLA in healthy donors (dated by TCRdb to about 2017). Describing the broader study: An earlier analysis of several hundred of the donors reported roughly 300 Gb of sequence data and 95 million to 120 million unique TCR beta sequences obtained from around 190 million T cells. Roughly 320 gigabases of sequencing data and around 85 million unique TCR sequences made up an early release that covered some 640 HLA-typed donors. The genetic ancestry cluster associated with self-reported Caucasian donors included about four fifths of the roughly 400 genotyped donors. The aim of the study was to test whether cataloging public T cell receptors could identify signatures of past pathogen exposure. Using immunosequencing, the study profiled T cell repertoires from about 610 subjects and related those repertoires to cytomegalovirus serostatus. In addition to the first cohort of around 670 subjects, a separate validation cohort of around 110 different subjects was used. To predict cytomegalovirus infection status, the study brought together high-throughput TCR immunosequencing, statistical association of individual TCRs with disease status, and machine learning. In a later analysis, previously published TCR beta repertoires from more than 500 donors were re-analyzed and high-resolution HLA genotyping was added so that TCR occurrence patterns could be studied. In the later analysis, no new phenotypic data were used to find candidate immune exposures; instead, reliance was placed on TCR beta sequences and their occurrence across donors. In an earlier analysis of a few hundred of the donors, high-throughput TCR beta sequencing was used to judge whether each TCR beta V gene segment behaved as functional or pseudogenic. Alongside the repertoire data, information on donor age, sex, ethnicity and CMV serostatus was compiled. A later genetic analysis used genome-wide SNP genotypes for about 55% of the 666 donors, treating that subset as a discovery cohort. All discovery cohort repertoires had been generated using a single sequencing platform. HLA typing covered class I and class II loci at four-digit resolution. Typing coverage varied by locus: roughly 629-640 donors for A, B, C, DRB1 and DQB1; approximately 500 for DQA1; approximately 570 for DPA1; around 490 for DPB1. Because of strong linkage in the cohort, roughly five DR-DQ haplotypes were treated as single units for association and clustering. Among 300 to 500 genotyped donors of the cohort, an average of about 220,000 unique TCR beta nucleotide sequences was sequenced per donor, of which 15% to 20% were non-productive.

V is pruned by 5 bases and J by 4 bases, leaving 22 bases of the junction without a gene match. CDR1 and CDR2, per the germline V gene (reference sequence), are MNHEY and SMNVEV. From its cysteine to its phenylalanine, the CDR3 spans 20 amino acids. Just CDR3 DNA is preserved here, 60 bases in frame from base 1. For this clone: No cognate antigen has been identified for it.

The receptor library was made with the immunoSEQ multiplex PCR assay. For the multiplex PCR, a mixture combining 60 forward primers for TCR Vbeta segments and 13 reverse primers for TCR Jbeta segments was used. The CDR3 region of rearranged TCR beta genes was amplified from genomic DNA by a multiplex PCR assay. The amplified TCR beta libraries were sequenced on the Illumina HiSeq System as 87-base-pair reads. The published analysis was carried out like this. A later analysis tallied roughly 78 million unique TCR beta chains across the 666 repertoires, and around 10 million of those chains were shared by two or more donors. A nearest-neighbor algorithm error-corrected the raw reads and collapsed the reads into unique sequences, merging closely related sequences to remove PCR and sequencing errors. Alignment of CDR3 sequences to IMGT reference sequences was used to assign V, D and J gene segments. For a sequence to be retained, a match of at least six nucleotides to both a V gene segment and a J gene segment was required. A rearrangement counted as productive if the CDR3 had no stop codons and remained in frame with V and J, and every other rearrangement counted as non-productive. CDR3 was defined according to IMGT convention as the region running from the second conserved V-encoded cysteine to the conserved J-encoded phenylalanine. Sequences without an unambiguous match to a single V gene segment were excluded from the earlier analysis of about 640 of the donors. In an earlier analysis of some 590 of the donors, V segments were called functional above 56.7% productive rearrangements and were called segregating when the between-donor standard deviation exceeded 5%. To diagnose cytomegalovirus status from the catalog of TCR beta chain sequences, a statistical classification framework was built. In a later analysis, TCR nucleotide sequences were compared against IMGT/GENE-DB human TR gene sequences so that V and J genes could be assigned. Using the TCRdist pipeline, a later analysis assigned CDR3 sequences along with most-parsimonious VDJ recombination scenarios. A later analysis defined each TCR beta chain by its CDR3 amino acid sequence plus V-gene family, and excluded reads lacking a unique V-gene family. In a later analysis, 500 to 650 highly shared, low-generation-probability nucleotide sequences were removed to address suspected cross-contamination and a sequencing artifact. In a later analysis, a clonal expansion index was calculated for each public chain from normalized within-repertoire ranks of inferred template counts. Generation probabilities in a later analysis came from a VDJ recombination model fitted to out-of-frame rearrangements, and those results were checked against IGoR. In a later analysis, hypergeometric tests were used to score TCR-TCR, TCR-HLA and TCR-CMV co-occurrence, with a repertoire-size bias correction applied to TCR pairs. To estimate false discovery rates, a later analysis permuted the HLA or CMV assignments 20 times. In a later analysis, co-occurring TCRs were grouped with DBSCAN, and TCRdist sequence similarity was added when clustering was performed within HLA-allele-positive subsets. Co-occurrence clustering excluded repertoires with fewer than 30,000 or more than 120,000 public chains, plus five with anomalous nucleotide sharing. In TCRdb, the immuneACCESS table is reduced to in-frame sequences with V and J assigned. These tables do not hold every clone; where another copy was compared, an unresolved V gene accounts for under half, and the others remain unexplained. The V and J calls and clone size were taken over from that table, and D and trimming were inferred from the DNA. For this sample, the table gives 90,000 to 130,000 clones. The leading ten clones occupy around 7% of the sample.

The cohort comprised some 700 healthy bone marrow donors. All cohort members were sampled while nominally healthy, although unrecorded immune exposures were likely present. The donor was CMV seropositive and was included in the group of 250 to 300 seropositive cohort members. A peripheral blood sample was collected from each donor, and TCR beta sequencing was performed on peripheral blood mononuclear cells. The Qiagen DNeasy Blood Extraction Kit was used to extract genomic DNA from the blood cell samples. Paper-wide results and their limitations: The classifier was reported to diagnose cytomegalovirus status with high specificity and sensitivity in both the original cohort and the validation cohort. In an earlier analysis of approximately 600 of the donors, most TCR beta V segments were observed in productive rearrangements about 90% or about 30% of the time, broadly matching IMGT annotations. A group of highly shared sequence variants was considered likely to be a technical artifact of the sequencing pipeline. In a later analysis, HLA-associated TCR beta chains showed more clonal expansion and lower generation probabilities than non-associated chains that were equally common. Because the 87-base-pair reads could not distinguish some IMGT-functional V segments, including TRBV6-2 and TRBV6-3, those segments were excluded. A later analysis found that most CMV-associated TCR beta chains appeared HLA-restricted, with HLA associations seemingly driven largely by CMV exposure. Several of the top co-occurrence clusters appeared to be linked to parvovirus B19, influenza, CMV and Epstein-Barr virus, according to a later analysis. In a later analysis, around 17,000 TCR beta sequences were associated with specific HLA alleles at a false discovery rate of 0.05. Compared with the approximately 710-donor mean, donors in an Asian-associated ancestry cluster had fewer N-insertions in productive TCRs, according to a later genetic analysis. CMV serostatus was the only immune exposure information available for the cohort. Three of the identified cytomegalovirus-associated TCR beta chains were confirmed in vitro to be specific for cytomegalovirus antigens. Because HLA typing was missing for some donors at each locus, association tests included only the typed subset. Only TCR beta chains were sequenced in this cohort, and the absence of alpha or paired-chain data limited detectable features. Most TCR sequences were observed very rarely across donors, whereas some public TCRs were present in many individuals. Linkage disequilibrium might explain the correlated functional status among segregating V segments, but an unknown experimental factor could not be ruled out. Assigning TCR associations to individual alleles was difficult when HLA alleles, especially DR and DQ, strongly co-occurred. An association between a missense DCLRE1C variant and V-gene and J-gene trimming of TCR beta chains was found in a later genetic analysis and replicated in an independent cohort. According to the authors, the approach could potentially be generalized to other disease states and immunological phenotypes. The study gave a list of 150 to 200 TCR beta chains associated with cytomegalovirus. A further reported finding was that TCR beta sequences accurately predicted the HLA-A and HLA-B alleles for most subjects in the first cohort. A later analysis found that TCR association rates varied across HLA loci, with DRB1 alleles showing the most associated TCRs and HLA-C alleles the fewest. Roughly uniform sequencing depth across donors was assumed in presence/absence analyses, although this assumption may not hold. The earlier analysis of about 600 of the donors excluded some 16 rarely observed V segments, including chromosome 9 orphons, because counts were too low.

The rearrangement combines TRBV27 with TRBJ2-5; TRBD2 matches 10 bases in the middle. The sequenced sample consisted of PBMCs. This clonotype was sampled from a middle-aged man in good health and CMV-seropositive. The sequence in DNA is TGTGCCAGCAGTAAAAATATTCGTCTAGCGGGAGTGGTTGGAGGAGAGACCCAGTACTTC. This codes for CASSKNIRLAGVVGGETQYF.